The rows below give T cell receptor beta chains drawn from one sample of a study of cytomegalovirus exposure and HLA in healthy donors. The table came from immunoSEQ multiplex PCR; TCRdb's copy has only in-frame clones and leaves some out. The repertoire includes 200,000 to 250,000 clones, about 78% of them detected once, and 3.5% to 4% sits in the top ten. Sequencing used PBMCs. All receptors come from a male donor in good health and CMV-seronegative. Both conserved end residues are trimmed from each CDR3. Only some rows state a clone size, as once, few, many or a class for expanded clones.

size: NA; V: TRBV5-5; CDR3: ASSAQAQVNTEAF
size: NA; V: TRBV7-8; CDR3: ASSSKERTGENIQY
size: many; V: TRBV4-1; CDR3: ASSQADFVGSGNYEQY
size: NA; V: TRBV7-9; CDR3: SSSPRGGGFGGYT
size: NA; V: TRBV18; CDR3: ASSQTQMGTEAF
size: NA; V: TRBV7-9; CDR3: SSSSDGYEQY
size: NA; V: TRBV7-9; CDR3: ASSLSGISGRKSYEQY
size: NA; V: TRBV14; CDR3: ASSHGGWKTQY
size: NA; V: TRBV18; CDR3: ASSSTTYEQY
size: NA; V: TRBV4-1; CDR3: ASSSPQGSGNTIY
size: few; V: TRBV10-2; CDR3: ATAGTAFNEQF
size: NA; V: TRBV5-3; CDR3: ARSLVRGNNQPQH
size: NA; V: TRBV25-1; CDR3: ASTPADDQETQY
size: NA; V: TRBV7-6; CDR3: ASSLEGGGLAGLYEQY
size: few; V: TRBV27; CDR3: ASSALAGVNEQF
size: once; V: TRBV27; CDR3: ASSFQARTGRGEQF
size: NA; V: TRBV5-8; CDR3: ASSLGPGNTEAF
size: NA; V: TRBV4-1; CDR3: ASSQAVPVHEQY
size: NA; V: TRBV7-8; CDR3: ASSLVTGDYNEQF
size: NA; V: TRBV6-5; CDR3: ASAMGGGETQY
size: NA; V: TRBV27; CDR3: ASSLESGYEQY
size: NA; V: TRBV28; CDR3: ASRPGTSREETQY
size: NA; V: TRBV2; CDR3: ASSDPMSADTQY
size: NA; V: TRBV11-2; CDR3: ASSSRVMASGVEETQY
size: few; V: TRBV5-6; CDR3: ASSLGISGNTIY
size: NA; V: TRBV13; CDR3: ASSSPSGSDDGTQY
size: NA; V: TRBV9; CDR3: ASSVEGGTPGIGELF
size: NA; V: TRBV18; CDR3: ASSPLRQGLTGETQY
size: NA; V: TRBV6-6; CDR3: ASKTGATYNEQF
size: NA; V: TRBV29-1; CDR3: SAPSRGGTEAF
size: NA; V: TRBV2; CDR3: ASKYTSGRAVENEQF
size: NA; V: TRBV6-5; CDR3: ASTRTGVHYGYT
size: NA; V: TRBV19; CDR3: ASSDNRESNTEAF
size: NA; V: TRBV20-1; CDR3: SARGPAGPY
size: NA; V: TRBV28; CDR3: ASSPVTGGFYGYT
size: NA; V: TRBV7-2; CDR3: ASSLGGGAGRLNEQF
size: once; V: TRBV27; CDR3: ASRRTSANEQF
size: few; V: TRBV6-1; CDR3: ASSGTSGLTHYEQY
size: NA; V: TRBV29-1; CDR3: SVERPRPSYNEQF
size: few; V: TRBV29-1; CDR3: SVGQGNNQPQH
size: NA; V: TRBV2; CDR3: ASSGSQTGLYEQY
size: NA; V: TRBV2; CDR3: ASILGLAGVEQY
size: NA; V: TRBV5-6; CDR3: ASREETGTYEQY
size: NA; V: TRBV5-1; CDR3: ASSRGDRGRGLTDTQY
size: few; V: TRBV7-9; CDR3: ASRVAGAGYNEQF
size: NA; V: TRBV5-6; CDR3: ASSTGLTYNEQF
size: few; V: TRBV7-6; CDR3: ASSLGSGGVTNEKLF
size: NA; V: TRBV28; CDR3: ASSFEMTLGHEQF